One TCR beta chain is described in this entry. The antigen is undetermined. Clones were sequenced by immunoSEQ multiplex PCR, and TCRdb holds only the in-frame ones, with some missing. The table records some 90,000 clones, over 80% of them present only once. The record originates from a study of T cells in localized non-small cell lung cancer. Whole-study results and caveats: As only one tumor region underwent sequencing, heterogeneity remains possible. There was an association of higher blood T cell density with longer overall survival. A median of approximately 50 clones ranked among the top 100 in tumor appeared in adjacent lung.

The germline V gene has CDR1 SGHNT and CDR2 YENEEA. V lost 4 bases, J lost 6 bases, and 3 bases stayed unmatched. This CDR3 is built from 14 residues. The sample was peripheral blood, taken before any cancer treatment. This clonotype originated in a man aged 40-75 years with stage I squamous cell lung carcinoma. The V call is TRBV11-3, the J call TRBJ2-2; 9 bases line up with TRBD1. The CDR3 coding sequence is TGTGCCAGCAGCTCACAGGGGGCACCCGGGGAGCTGTTTTTT. It is translated as CASSSQGAPGELFF.